This record covers a single T cell receptor beta chain. Additional DNA sequences in this sample encode the identical CDR3. This sample stems from a study of blood T cell repertoires in COVID-19. The CDR3 length is 10 residues. V lost 8 bases and J 4 bases, leaving 6 bases between the germline ends. Germline values: CDR1 MNHEY, CDR2 SVGAGI. Sequencing used immunoSEQ multiplex PCR; TCRdb keeps in-frame clones, though not all of them. Among about 98,000 clones listed, about 85% were seen once. The chain is built from TRBV6-5 and TRBJ2-7; D might be TRBD1 (5 bases). The clonotype originates from a man aged 50-59 years with active COVID-19. The source material was peripheral blood. The CDR3 bases are TGTGCCAGCGACAGTTACGAGCAGTACTTC. It translates to CASDSYEQYF.